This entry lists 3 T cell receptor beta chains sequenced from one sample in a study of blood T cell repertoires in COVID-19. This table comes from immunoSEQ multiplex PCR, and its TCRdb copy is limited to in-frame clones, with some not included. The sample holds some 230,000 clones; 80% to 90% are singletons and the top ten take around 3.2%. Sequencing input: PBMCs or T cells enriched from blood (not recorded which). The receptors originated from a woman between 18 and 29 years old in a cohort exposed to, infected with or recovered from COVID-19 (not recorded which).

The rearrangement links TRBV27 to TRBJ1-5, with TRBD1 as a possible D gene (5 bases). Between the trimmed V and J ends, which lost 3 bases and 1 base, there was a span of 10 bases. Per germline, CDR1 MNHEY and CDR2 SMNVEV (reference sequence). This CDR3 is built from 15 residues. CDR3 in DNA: TGTGCCAGCAGTTTGACAGTTCAAAGCAATCAGCCCCAGCATTTT. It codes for CASSLTVQSNQPQHF.

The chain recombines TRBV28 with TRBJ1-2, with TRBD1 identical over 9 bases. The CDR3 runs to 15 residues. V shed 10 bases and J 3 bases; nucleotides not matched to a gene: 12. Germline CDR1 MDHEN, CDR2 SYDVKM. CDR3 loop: CATQGSGQGYYGYTF. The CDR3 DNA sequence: TGTGCCACCCAAGGCTCGGGACAGGGATACTATGGCTACACCTTC.

The CDR3 nucleotides are TGTGCCAGCAGCCGCGGGACAGAAGATGAAAAACTGTTTTTT. Translating gives CASSRGTEDEKLFF. The genes are TRBV9 and TRBJ1-4; TRBD1 agrees at 7 bases. Germline loops: CDR1 SGDLS, CDR2 YYNGEE. The V segment lost 4 bases and the J segment 6 bases; nucleotides outside the gene matches: 6. This CDR3 contains 14 residues.